This T cell receptor beta chain comes out of a study of blood T cell repertoires in COVID-19. Study context: Samples came from the United States, Italy and Spain, spanning acute and convalescent COVID-19. Sources were T cells, B-cell-depleted T cells, or PBMCs; the material itself was cDNA or gDNA.

Original processing notes: Nucleated cell counts were estimated from reference gene primer amplification. Produced via immunoSEQ multiplex PCR; TCRdb's table is partial and in-frame only. That table gives V, J and clone size, and the DNA gave D and trimming. The table lists approximately 250,000 clones, approximately 80% of them singletons. Trimming at V came to 3 bases and at J to 5 bases, leaving 10 bases not matched to a gene. CDR1 and CDR2 (germline): KGHSH, LQKENI. The CDR3 consists of 15 residues. This chain connects TRBV18 to TRBJ2-7; 7 bases line up with TRBD1. The TCR comes from a woman aged 40-49 years who had recovered from COVID-19. Sequences were obtained from peripheral blood. For the CDR3, the DNA is TGTGCCAGCTCACCCTACGGGACAGAAAGCCACGAGCAGTACTTC. Translating gives CASSPYGTESHEQYF. Complete variable domain (other parts from reference TRBV18 and TRBJ2-7): NAGVMQNPRHLVRRRGQEARLRCSPMKGHSHVYWYRQLPEEGLKFMVYLQKENIIDESGMPKERFSAEFPKEGPSILRIQQVVRGDSAAYFCASSPYGTESHEQYFGPGTRLTVT.